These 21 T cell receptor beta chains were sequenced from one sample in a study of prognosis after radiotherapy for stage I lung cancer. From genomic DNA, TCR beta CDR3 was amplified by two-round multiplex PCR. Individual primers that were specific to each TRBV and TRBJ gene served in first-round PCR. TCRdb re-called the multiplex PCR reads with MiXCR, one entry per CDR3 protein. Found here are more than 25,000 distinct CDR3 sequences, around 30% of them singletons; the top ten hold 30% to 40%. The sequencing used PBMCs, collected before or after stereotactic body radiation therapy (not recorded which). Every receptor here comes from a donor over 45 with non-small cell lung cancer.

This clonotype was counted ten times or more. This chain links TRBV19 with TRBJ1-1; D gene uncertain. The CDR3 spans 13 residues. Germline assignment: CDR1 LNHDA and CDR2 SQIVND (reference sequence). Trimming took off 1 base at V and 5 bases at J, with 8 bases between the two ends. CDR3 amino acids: CASSIVGSTEAFF. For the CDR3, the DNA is TGTGCCAGTAGTATAGTAGGGAGTACTGAAGCTTTCTTT. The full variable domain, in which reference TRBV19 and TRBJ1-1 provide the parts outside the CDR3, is DGGITQSPKYLFRKEGQNVTLSCEQNLNHDAMYWYRQDPGQGLRLIYYSQIVNDFQKGDIAEGYSVSREKKESFPLTVTSAQKNPTAFYLCASSIVGSTEAFFGQGTRLTVV.

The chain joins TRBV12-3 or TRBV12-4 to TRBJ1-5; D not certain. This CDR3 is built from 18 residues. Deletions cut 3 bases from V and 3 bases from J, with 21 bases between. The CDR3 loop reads CASSFGLSVATFNQPQHF. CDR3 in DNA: TGTGCCAGCAGTTTTGGCCTTTCAGTGGCGACCTTCAATCAGCCCCAGCATTTT.

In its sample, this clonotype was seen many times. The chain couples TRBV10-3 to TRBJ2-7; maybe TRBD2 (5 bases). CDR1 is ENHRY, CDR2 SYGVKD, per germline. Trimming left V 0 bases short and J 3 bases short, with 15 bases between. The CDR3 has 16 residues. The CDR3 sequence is CAISESYREEGYEQYF. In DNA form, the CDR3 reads TGTGCCATCAGTGAGTCTTATAGGGAAGAGGGCTACGAGCAGTACTTC.

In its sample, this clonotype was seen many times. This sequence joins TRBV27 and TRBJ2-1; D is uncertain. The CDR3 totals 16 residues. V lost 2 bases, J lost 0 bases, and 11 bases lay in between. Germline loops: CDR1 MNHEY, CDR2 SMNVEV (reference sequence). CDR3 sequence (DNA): TGTGCCAGCAGTTTAAGGCCTTTCGGCTCCTACAATGAGCAGTTCTTC. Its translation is CASSLRPFGSYNEQFF.

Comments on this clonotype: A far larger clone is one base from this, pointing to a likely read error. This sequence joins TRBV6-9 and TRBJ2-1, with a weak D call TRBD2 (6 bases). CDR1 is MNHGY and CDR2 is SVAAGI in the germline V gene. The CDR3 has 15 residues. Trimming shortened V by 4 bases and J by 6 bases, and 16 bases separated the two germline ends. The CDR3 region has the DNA TGTGCCAGCAGTTGGTCGGCTAGCGTGTCCAATGAGCAGTTCTTC. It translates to CASSWSASVSNEQFF.

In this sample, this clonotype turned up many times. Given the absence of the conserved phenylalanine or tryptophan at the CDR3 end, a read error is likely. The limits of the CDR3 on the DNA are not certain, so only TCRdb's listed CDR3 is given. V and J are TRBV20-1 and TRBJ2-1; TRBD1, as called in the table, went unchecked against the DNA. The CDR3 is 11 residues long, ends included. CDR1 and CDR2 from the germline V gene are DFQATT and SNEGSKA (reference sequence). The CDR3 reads CSAFAGTQGRV.

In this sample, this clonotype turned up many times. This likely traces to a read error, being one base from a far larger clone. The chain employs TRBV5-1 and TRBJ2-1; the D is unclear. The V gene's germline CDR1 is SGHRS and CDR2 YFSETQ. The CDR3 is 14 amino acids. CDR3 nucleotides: TGCGCCAGCTCACTTCAGAGCTCCTACAATGAGCAGCTCTTC. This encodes CASSLQSSYNEQLF.

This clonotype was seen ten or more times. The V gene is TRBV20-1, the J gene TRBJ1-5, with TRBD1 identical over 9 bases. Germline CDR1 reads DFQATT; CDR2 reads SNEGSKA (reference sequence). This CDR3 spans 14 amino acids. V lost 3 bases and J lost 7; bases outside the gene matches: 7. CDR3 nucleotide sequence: TGCAGTGCTAGTGGACAGGGGTTTAACCAGCCCCAGCATTTT. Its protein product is CSASGQGFNQPQHF.

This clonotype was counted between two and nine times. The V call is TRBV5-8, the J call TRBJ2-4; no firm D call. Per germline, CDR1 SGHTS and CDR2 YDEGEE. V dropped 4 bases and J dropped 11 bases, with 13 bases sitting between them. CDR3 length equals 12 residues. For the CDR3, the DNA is TGTGCCAGCAGCCTTGTTCTATGGTTTCAGTACTTC. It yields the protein CASSLVLWFQYF.

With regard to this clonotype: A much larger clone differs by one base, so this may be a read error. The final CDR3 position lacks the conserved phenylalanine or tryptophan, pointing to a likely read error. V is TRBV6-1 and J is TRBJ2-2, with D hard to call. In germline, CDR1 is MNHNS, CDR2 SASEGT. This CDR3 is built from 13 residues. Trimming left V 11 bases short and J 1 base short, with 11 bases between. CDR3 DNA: TGTGCCGTAAGTCGGCAGAACACCGGGGAGCTGTTTCTT. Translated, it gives CAVSRQNTGELFL.

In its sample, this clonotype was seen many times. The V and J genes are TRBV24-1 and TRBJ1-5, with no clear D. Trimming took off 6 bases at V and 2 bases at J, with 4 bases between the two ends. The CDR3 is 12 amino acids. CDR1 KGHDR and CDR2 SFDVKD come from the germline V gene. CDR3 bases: TGTGCCACCAGTAGGGGCAATCAGCCCCAGCATTTT. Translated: CATSRGNQPQHF.

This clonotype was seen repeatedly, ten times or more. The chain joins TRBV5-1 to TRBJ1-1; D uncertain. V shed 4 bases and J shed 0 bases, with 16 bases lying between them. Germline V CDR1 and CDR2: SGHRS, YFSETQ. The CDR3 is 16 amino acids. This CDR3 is CASSLGNWDLNTEAFF. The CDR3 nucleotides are TGCGCCAGCAGCCTGGGCAACTGGGATTTGAACACTGAAGCTTTCTTT.

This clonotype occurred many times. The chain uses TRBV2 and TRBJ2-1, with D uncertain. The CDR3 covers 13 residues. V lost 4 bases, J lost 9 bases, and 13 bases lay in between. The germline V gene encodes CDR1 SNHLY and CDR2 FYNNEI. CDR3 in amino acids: CASSVQVDGEQFF. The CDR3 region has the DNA TGTGCCAGCAGTGTCCAGGTGGACGGTGAGCAGTTCTTC. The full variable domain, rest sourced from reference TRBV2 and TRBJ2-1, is EPEVTQTPSHQVTQMGQEVILRCVPISNHLYFYWYRQILGQKVEFLVSFYNNEISEKSEIFDDQFSVERPDGSNFTLKIRSTKLEDSAMYFCASSVQVDGEQFFGPGTRLTVL.

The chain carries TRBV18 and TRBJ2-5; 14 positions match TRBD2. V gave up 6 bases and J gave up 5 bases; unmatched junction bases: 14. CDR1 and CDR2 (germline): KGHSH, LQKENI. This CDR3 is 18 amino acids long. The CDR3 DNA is TGTGCCAGCTCGCCGGGACTAGCGGGAGATGTTCTGAGTGAGACCCAGTACTTC. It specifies CASSPGLAGDVLSETQYF.

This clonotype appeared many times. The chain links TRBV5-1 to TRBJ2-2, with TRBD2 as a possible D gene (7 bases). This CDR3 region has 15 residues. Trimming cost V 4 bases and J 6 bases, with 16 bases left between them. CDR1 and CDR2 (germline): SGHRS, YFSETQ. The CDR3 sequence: CASSRAGARAGELFF. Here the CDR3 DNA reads TGCGCCAGCAGCCGGGCGGGGGCGAGGGCCGGGGAGCTGTTTTTT.

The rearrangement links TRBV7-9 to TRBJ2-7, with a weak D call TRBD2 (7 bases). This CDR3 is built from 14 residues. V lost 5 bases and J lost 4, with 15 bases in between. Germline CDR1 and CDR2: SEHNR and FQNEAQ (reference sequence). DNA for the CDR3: TGTGCCAGCAGCGCGGGGGACATGGTTTACGAGCAGTACTTC. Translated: CASSAGDMVYEQYF.

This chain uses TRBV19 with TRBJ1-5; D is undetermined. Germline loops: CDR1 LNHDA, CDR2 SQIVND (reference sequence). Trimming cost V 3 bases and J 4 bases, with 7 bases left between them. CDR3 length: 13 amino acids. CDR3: CASSISQNQPQHF. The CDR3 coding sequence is TGTGCCAGTAGTATTTCACAGAATCAGCCCCAGCATTTT.

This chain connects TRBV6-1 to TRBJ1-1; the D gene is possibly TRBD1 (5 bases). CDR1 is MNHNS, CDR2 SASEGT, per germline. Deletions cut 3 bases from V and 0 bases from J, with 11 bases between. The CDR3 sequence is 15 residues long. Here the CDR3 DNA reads TGTGCCAGCAGTGACCGGACATACCTGAACACTGAAGCTTTCTTT. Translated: CASSDRTYLNTEAFF.

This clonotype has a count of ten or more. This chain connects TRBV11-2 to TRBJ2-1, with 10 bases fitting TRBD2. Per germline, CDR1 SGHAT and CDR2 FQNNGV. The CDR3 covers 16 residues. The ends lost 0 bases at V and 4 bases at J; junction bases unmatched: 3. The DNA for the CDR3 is TGTGCCAGCAGCTTAGATAGCGGGAGGCCTTACAATGAGCAGTTCTTC. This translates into CASSLDSGRPYNEQFF. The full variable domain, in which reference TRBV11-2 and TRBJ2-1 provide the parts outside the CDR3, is EAGVAQSPRYKIIEKRQSVAFWCNPISGHATLYWYQQILGQGPKLLIQFQNNGVVDDSQLPKDRFSAERLKGVDSTLKIQPAKLEDSAVYLCASSLDSGRPYNEQFFGPGTRLTVL.

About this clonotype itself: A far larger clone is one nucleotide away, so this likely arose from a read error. The CDR3 DNA is TGTGCCAGCAGTGAAAATCCGGGCAGACAAGAGACCCAGTACTTC. It yields the protein CASSENPGRQETQYF. The rearrangement links TRBV6-2 or TRBV6-3 to TRBJ2-5, with unresolved D. The CDR3 extends over 15 amino acids. Germline loops: CDR1 MNHEY, CDR2 SVGEGT. V was cut by 5 bases and J by 2 bases, with 15 bases left in between.

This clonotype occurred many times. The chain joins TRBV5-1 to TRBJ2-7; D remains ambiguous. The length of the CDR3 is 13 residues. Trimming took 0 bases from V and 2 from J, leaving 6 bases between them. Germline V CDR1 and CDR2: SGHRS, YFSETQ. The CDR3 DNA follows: TGCGCCAGCAGCTTGGGGTTGACCTACGAGCAGTACTTC. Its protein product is CASSLGLTYEQYF.